These 3 T cell receptor beta chains came from one sample sequenced in a study of blood T cell repertoires in COVID-19. Libraries were prepared by immunoSEQ multiplex PCR; TCRdb keeps only in-frame clonotypes and omits some of them. The repertoire holds approximately 220,000 clones, about 86% seen once, with 8.2% in the top ten. Sequenced material: peripheral blood. The receptors were gathered from a woman between 50 and 59 years old with acute or convalescent COVID-19.

This chain links TRBV27 with TRBJ2-1; a possible D gene is TRBD1 (6 bases). Germline lookup yields CDR1 MNHEY and CDR2 SMNVEV (reference sequence). V was cut by 5 bases and J by 5 bases, with 19 bases left in between. CDR3 length equals 16 residues. The CDR3 region is CASSLRTAAKNNEQFF. The CDR3 DNA reads TGTGCCAGCAGTCTCCGGACAGCTGCAAAAAACAATGAGCAGTTCTTC.

The chain has TRBV24-1 and TRBJ1-4; TRBD1 might be the D (6 bases). Germline CDR1 is KGHDR and CDR2 is SFDVKD. V was pared by 3 bases and J by 5 bases, with 12 bases between. There are 15 residues in the CDR3. CDR3 protein: CATSDAGDPNEKLFF. The CDR3 region has the DNA TGTGCCACCAGTGATGCAGGGGACCCGAATGAAAAACTGTTTTTT.

V is TRBV28 and J is TRBJ1-1; TRBD1 agrees at 8 bases. This CDR3 is built from 13 residues. Unmatched junction bases numbered 10, after V lost 5 bases and J lost 11 bases. The V gene's germline CDR1 is MDHEN and CDR2 SYDVKM. The CDR3 loop reads CASSLTGGEEAFF. The CDR3 nucleotides are TGTGCCAGCAGTCTCACAGGGGGAGAGGAGGCTTTCTTT.